This T cell receptor (beta chain) was sequenced in a study of regulatory T cells in long-lasting Graves disease. Time point described: persistent/refractory GD, antithyroid drugs over 5 years with positive TRAb. The TCR library was made from RNA that had been extracted from PBMCs in TRIzol. The CDR3 sequence is 14 residues long. Germline lookup yields CDR1 MGHRA and CDR2 YSYEKL. Unmatched junction bases numbered 6, after V lost 3 bases and J lost 5 bases. Relying on iRepertoire HTBI primers and Arm-PCR of CDR3 regions, the team built TCR beta libraries. One entry per CDR3 protein results from TCRdb running MiXCR on the multiplex PCR reads. The sample comprises about 460,000 distinct CDR3 sequences, about 20% of which are singletons, and under 15% rests with the top ten.

The material sequenced was peripheral blood mononuclear cells (PBMCs), taken when the disease was refractory, from a patient treated with antithyroid drugs. The TCR was taken from a female donor with Graves disease. The chain recombines TRBV4-1 with TRBJ2-5, with 7 bases lining up with TRBD2. CDR3 residues: CASSQRLASETQYF. CDR3 coding DNA: TGCGCCAGCAGCCAGAGACTAGCTAGCGAGACCCAGTACTTC.